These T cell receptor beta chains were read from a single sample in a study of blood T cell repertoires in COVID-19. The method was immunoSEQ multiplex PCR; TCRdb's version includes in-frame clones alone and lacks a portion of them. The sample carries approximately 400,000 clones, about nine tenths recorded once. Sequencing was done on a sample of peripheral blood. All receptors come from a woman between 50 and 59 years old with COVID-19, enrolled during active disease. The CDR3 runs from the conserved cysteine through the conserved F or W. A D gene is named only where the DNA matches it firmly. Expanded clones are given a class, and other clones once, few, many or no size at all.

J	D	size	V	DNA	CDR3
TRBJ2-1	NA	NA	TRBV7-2	TGTGCCAGCAGCCTGCGCCCTTTTGCGGGGCCAAACCCTCAGTTCTTC	CASSLRPFAGPNPQFF
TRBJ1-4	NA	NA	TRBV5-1	TGCGCCAGCAGCTTAGCCAGGGGAGGGGATGAAAAACTGTTTTTT	CASSLARGGDEKLFF
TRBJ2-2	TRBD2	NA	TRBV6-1	TGTGCCAGCAGTGAAGATGGTATTGGACTAGCTACCCCCGGGGAGCTGTTTTTT	CASSEDGIGLATPGELFF
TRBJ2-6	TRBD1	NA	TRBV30	TGTGCCTTCAAGAGGACAGGATCTGGGGCCAACGTCCTGACTTTC	CAFKRTGSGANVLTF
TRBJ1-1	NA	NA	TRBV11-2	TGTGCCAGCAGCCTACAGGTGAACACTGAAGCTTTCTTT	CASSLQVNTEAFF
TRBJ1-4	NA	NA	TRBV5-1	TGCGCCAGCAGCCCCACGACAGTCGGGGGGGAAAAACTGTTTTTT	CASSPTTVGGEKLFF
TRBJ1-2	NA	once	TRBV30	TGTGCCTGGAGTTTAGGACAGTATGGCTACACCTTC	CAWSLGQYGYTF
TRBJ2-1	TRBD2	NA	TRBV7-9	TGTGCCAGCAGCAAGGGACTAGCGGCATCCATTAGCTCCTACAATGAGCAGTTCTTC	CASSKGLAASISSYNEQFF
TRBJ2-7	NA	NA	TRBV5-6	TGTGCCAGCAGCTATCAGGGAGGTAGTGAGTACTTC	CASSYQGGSEYF
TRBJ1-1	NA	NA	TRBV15	TGTGCCACCAGCAGAGATCCGCAGGGCACTGAAGCTTTCTTT	CATSRDPQGTEAFF
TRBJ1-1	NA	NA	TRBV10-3	TGTGCCATCAGTGAGTCCCGGGGAGGGTTTCCTGAAGCTTTCTTT	CAISESRGGFPEAFF
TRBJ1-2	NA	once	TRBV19	TGTGCCACAAGGAAGCCAGTCCAATCCGCAGGGGATGGCTACACCTTC	CATRKPVQSAGDGYTF
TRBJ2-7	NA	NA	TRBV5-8	TGTGCCAGCAGCTTTAGGACTTACTACGAGCAGTACTTC	CASSFRTYYEQYF
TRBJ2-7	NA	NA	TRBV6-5	TGTGCCACCCTATTACCAGGGTCGGCACCGGGTCGGTACTTC	CATLLPGSAPGRYF
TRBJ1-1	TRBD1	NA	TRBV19	TGTGCCAGTAGTTGGGGGACAGGGAACACTGAAGCTTTCTTT	CASSWGTGNTEAFF
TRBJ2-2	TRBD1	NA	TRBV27	TGTGCCAGCAGCGTACTAGGGACAGGGCCTCACACCGGGGAGCTGTTTTTT	CASSVLGTGPHTGELFF
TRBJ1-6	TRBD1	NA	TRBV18	TGTGCCAGCTCCCGGGGACAGGGGGAAGGTTCACCCCTCCACTTT	CASSRGQGEGSPLHF
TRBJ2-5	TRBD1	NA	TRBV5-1	TGCGCCAGCAGCCGGGGAACGGACAGGGGGTCCCAAGAGACCCAGTACTTC	CASSRGTDRGSQETQYF
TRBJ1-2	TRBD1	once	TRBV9	TGTGCCAGCAGCGGGGCTACAGGGGGCTATGGCTACACCTTC	CASSGATGGYGYTF
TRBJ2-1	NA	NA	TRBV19	TGTGCCAGTAGTGCGGGTTGGGAGCAGTTCTTC	CASSAGWEQFF
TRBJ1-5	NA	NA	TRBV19	TGTGCCAGTAGTATGAGGGGAGGTGGTCAGCCCCAGCATTTT	CASSMRGGGQPQHF
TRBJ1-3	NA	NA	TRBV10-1	TGCGCCAGCAGTGAGTCCTTAGGGGCCGGAAACACCATATATTTT	CASSESLGAGNTIYF
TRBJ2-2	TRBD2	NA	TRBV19	TGTGCCAGTAGTATTTCGGGGGGATTGTCCGGGGAGCTGTTTTTT	CASSISGGLSGELFF
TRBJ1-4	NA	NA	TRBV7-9	TGTGCCAGCAGCACCCAACCCGAGAACGGTGAAAAACTGTTTTTT	CASSTQPENGEKLFF
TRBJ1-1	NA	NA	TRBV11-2	TGTGCCAGCGGACTCGCAGTATTAAGGACTGAAGCTTTCTTT	CASGLAVLRTEAFF
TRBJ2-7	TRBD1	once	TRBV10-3	TGTGCCACCGCCGTAGGACAGGAGATTTACGAGCAGTACTTC	CATAVGQEIYEQYF
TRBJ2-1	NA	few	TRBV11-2	TGTGCCAGCAGCTTAGCGGGTTACAATGAGCAGTTCTTC	CASSLAGYNEQFF
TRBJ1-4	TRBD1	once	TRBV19	TGTGCCAGTAGTATGACTCCAGGGGGCCGGGAAAAACTGTTTTTT	CASSMTPGGREKLFF
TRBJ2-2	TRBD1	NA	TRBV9	TGTGCCAGCAGCGTAGAAGGACAGGCCAACACCGGGGAGCTGTTTTTT	CASSVEGQANTGELFF
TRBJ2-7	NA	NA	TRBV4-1	TGCGCCAGCAGCCAAGATGGGCAGTCCTACGAGCAGTACTTC	CASSQDGQSYEQYF
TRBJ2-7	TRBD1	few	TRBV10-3	TGTGCCATCAGTGAGTCAGGACAGGGGGTTGGGCAGTACTTC	CAISESGQGVGQYF
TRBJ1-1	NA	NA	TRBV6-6	TGTGCCAGCAGTTACCAGAACACTGAAGCTTTCTTT	CASSYQNTEAFF
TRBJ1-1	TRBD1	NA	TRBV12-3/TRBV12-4	TGTGCCAGCAGCACCCGACAGGGCGAGGCTTTCTTT	CASSTRQGEAFF
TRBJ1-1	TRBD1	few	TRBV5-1	TGCGCCAGCAGCCTCCCGGACAGGGAGGCTGAAGCTTTCTTT	CASSLPDREAEAFF